The rows below give T cell receptor beta chains drawn from one sample of a study of monozygotic twins with inflammatory bowel disease. TCRdb reprocessed the 5' RACE reads, keeping one entry per CDR3 protein, no DNA. This sample's clone table lists 310,000 or so distinct CDR3 sequences. Sequenced input: blood. These receptor sequences come from a human donor with ulcerative colitis or Crohn's disease, or a healthy co-twin of an affected twin (not recorded which). Each CDR3 is given with its conserved first and last residue. Each record gives: J gene, V gene, CDR3 protein.

>TRBJ2-3|TRBV20-1
CSAGLAGEDTQYF
>TRBJ2-1|TRBV28
CASIREQGGLDEQFF
>TRBJ2-7|TRBV18
CASSPGTARDPYEQYF
>TRBJ2-5|TRBV7-2
CASSLNRGGRETQYF
>TRBJ1-2|TRBV4-1
CASSPSAGTDNYGYTF
>TRBJ1-1|TRBV10-2
CASSTRLPTDTEAFF
>TRBJ1-2|TRBV5-1
CASSLSSYRYTF
>TRBJ2-1|TRBV7-3
CASSLSGGAQFF
>TRBJ2-2|TRBV12-3/TRBV12-4
CASSQPGGELFF
>TRBJ2-2|TRBV28
CASGQVPLGELFF
>TRBJ1-1|TRBV29-1
CSAQSGTANTEAFF
>TRBJ2-2|TRBV5-1
CASSDRTGLGTGELFF
>TRBJ2-3|TRBV7-2
CASSAGLAGGSDTQYF
>TRBJ1-2|TRBV14
CASSQVGGNYGYTF
>TRBJ2-7|TRBV5-6
CASSLELDGNEQYF
>TRBJ1-2|TRBV10-3
CAISAEGATGYTF
>TRBJ2-2|TRBV7-2
CASSSLWGELFF
>TRBJ1-5|TRBV7-6
CASSSGINQPQHF
>TRBJ1-1|TRBV4-1
CASSLPGRGNYTEAFF
>TRBJ2-5|TRBV29-1
CSVEAGLWETQYF
>TRBJ1-1|TRBV19
CASSMPRQGMAEAFF
>TRBJ1-2|TRBV20-1
CSARDRGSGGYTF
>TRBJ2-7|TRBV20-1
CSARDLDEQYF
>TRBJ2-4|TRBV5-1
CASSLNTGENIQYF
>TRBJ2-1|TRBV2
CASSANAGGDEQFF
>TRBJ2-1|TRBV20-1
CSALEGDTHNEQFF
>TRBJ2-7|TRBV2
CASSEGTGGHEQYF
>TRBJ2-3|TRBV7-9
CTYRQRGHTDTQYF
>TRBJ1-1|TRBV9
CASSVVPETEAFF
>TRBJ2-1|TRBV6-1
CASRGLAVVNEQFF
>TRBJ2-1|TRBV10-2
CASKGQGGFSDEQFF
>TRBJ2-2|TRBV5-1
CASRDSNTGELFF
>TRBJ1-1|TRBV5-1
CASRGQGARTEAFF
>TRBJ1-1|TRBV4-1
CASSLALNTEAFF
>TRBJ2-7|TRBV7-2
CASSSKIFLGLVRF
>TRBJ2-7|TRBV6-1
CASSPGGQRYEQYF
>TRBJ2-5|TRBV7-8
CASSLSTTGQETQYF
>TRBJ2-1|TRBV20-1
CSAKRGSSYNEQFF
>TRBJ2-7|TRBV6-2/TRBV6-3
CASRTLPRDRTPYEQYF
>TRBJ2-3|TRBV29-1
CSVEDAVTATDTQYF
>TRBJ2-1|TRBV27
CASSFFDEQFF
>TRBJ2-1|TRBV7-2
CASSPLTSGRPNEQFF